What follows are 25 T cell receptor beta chains derived from one specimen sequenced in a study of blood T cell repertoires in COVID-19. Using immunoSEQ multiplex PCR, the repertoire was profiled, and TCRdb retains in-frame clones only, with some absent. The table records around 120,000 clones, 60% to 85% of them present only once. Material: peripheral blood. The receptors stem from a man aged 70 or older with acute or convalescent COVID-19.

The chain uses TRBV9 and TRBJ2-7; 9 bases agree with TRBD1. V was clipped by 3 bases and J by 0 bases; unmatched bases: 4. Germline V CDR1 and CDR2: SGDLS, YYNGEE. The CDR3 loop spans 15 amino acids. The CDR3 spells CASSAGQGISYEQYF. The CDR3 DNA reads as TGTGCCAGCAGCGCGGGACAGGGTATCTCCTACGAGCAGTACTTC.

The V call is TRBV12-5, the J call TRBJ2-1, with a tentative D call TRBD2 (8 bases). The CDR3 sequence is 14 residues long. The V gene lost 3 bases and the J gene lost 16 bases, with 22 bases spanning the gap. Germline-derived CDR1 and CDR2 are LGHNT and FRNRAP. The CDR3 nucleotides are TGTGCTAGTGGTTTTCCCAGGGGGACTAGAGACCACTTCTTC. Translated, it gives CASGFPRGTRDHFF. The full variable domain, with the rest looked up from reference TRBV12-5 and TRBJ2-1, is DARVTQTPRHKVTEMGQEVTMRCQPILGHNTVFWYRQTMMQGLELLAYFRNRAPLDDSGMPKDRFSAEMPDATLATLKIQPSEPRDSAVYFCASGFPRGTRDHFFGPGTRLTVL.

This chain joins TRBV29-1 and TRBJ1-2; weak D call: TRBD1 (5 bases). The CDR3 spans 10 residues. Trimming removed 7 bases at V and 7 bases at J, with 10 bases between. The germline V gene has CDR1 SQVTM and CDR2 ANQGSEA. The CDR3 region is CSGGSGGYTF. The CDR3 DNA sequence: TGCAGCGGGGGGTCGGGTGGCTACACCTTC.

The rearrangement joins TRBV5-1 to TRBJ2-7; tentative D call: TRBD1 (5 bases). The CDR3 extends over 14 amino acids. CDR1 is SGHRS, CDR2 YFSETQ, per germline. V lost 0 bases, J lost 0 bases, and 7 bases lay in between. CDR3 region: CASSLDRRSYEQYF. DNA for the CDR3: TGCGCCAGCAGCTTGGACAGGCGCTCCTACGAGCAGTACTTC.

This sequence joins TRBV5-1 and TRBJ2-2; 7 nucleotides align to TRBD1. V shed 3 bases, J shed 6 bases, and the junction held 8 bases outside the gene matches. The germline V gene encodes CDR1 SGHRS and CDR2 YFSETQ. This CDR3 contains 15 residues. CDR3 protein: CASSSGQDRAGELFF. DNA for the CDR3: TGCGCCAGCAGCTCCGGACAGGACCGAGCCGGGGAGCTGTTTTTT.

This clone was detected a few times. This chain connects TRBV7-2 to TRBJ1-5, with D uncertain. From germline, CDR1 is SGHTA and CDR2 FQGNSA. Trimming took 2 bases from V and 4 from J, leaving 24 bases between them. The CDR3 consists of 19 residues. The CDR3 here is CASSLYIPRLFRPNQPQHF. Written as DNA, the CDR3 is TGTGCCAGCAGCTTATACATCCCCCGCCTCTTCCGTCCAAATCAGCCCCAGCATTTT.

V usage is TRBV7-8 and J usage is TRBJ1-5; D not resolved. Between the trimmed V and J ends, which lost 5 bases and 5 bases, there was a span of 10 bases. Germline assignment: CDR1 SGHVS and CDR2 FQNEAQ. CDR3 length equals 13 residues. As DNA, the CDR3 is TGTGCCAGCAGCCCATTCGGGGATCAGCCCCAGCATTTT. Translated, it gives CASSPFGDQPQHF. Full variable domain (outside the CDR3, taken from reference TRBV7-8 and TRBJ1-5): GAGVSQSPRYKVAKRGQDVALRCDPISGHVSLFWYQQALGQGPEFLTYFQNEAQLDKSGLPSDRFFAERPEGSVSTLKIQRTQQEDSAVYLCASSPFGDQPQHFGDGTRLSIL.

The chain links TRBV3-1 (or the pseudogene TRBV3-2) to TRBJ1-2; unclear D gene. The CDR3 length is 15 residues. Per the germline V gene, CDR1 is LGHDT and CDR2 is YNNKEL (reference sequence). Trimming left V 4 bases short and J 0 bases short, with 12 bases between. The CDR3 region is CASSLYSGPNYGYTF. The CDR3 DNA reads TGTGCCAGCAGCCTTTACAGTGGTCCTAACTATGGCTACACCTTC.

CDR3 nucleotides: TGTGCCAGCAGCACCGGGACAGGGCATCCCACAGATACGCAGTATTTT. Residues: CASSTGTGHPTDTQYF. V usage is TRBV7-2 and J usage is TRBJ2-3; 9 bases map to TRBD1. The V and J ends lost 5 bases and 2 bases, in that order; junction bases with no gene match: 8. Germline loops: CDR1 SGHTA, CDR2 FQGNSA. The CDR3 contains 16 residues.

Only a few counts were recorded for this clone. V usage is TRBV19 and J usage is TRBJ1-6, with D unresolved. Trimming left V 3 bases short and J 8 bases short, with 11 bases between. The germline V gene has CDR1 LNHDA and CDR2 SQIVND (reference sequence). There are 14 residues in the CDR3. The CDR3 protein is CASSIVGDDSPLHF. The CDR3 DNA is TGTGCCAGTAGTATCGTCGGGGATGATTCACCCCTCCACTTT.

This rearrangement joins TRBV7-6 to TRBJ2-7, with D possibly TRBD2 on 6 matching bases. Germline V gene lookup returns CDR1 SGHVS and CDR2 FNYEAQ. This CDR3 comprises 17 residues. Deletions cut 1 base from V and 2 bases from J, with 18 bases between. Written as DNA, the CDR3 is TGTGCCAGCAGCTTAGAGTCTTTCGCGGGACCAACCTACGAGCAGTACTTC. It specifies CASSLESFAGPTYEQYF. Complete variable domain (other parts from reference TRBV7-6 and TRBJ2-7): GAGVSQSPRYKVTKRGQDVALRCDPISGHVSLYWYRQALGQGPEFLTYFNYEAQQDKSGLPNDRFSAERPEGSISTLTIQRTEQRDSAMYRCASSLESFAGPTYEQYFGPGTRLTVT.

This rearrangement joins TRBV7-3 to TRBJ1-1, with 7 bases matching TRBD1. V dropped 5 bases and J dropped 4; count of bases not matched to a gene: 4. This CDR3 contains 13 residues. Germline V CDR1 and CDR2: SGHTA, FQGTGA. The CDR3 loop is CASSPQGSTEAFF. CDR3 coding DNA: TGTGCCAGCAGCCCACAGGGGAGCACTGAAGCTTTCTTT.

The rearrangement joins TRBV4-3 to TRBJ1-2; D not certain. Germline V gene sequence: CDR1 LGHNA, CDR2 YSLEER. This CDR3 has 14 amino acids. Trimming shortened V by 1 base and J by 3 bases, and 9 bases separated the two germline ends. The CDR3 DNA reads TGCGCCAGCAGCCAAGTGTGCGGGGACTATGGCTACACCTTC. This encodes CASSQVCGDYGYTF.

The chain joins TRBV7-9 to TRBJ2-1; 12 bases agree with TRBD1. Germline V gives CDR1 SEHNR, CDR2 FQNEAQ (reference sequence). The CDR3 is 16 amino acids. The trim removed 3 bases at V and 9 bases at J, leaving 9 bases unmatched. As DNA, the CDR3 is TGTGCCAGCAGCTTCCCGGGACAGGGGGCCAGGGGTGAGCAGTTCTTC. Amino acid sequence: CASSFPGQGARGEQFF.

The chain uses TRBV6-6 and TRBJ2-5; no reliable D call. The CDR3 length is 14 residues. Germline V gives CDR1 MNHNY, CDR2 SVGAGI (reference sequence). The V and J ends lost 2 bases and 6 bases respectively, with 13 bases between them. This CDR3 reads CASSYGLEEQTQYF. The CDR3 nucleotides read TGTGCCAGCAGTTACGGCCTCGAGGAACAGACCCAGTACTTC.

The chain links TRBV29-1 to TRBJ1-6; D is unclear. The CDR3 is 13 amino acids. The germline CDR1 and CDR2 sequences are SQVTM and ANQGSEA. V gave up 3 bases and J gave up 9 bases, with 12 bases separating them. The CDR3 reads CSVDSRTASPLHF. Here the CDR3 DNA reads TGCAGCGTTGATTCCCGCACAGCTTCACCCCTCCACTTT.

V and J are TRBV6-5 and TRBJ1-2; D is ambiguous. This CDR3 spans 13 amino acids. V dropped 2 bases and J dropped 7 bases, with 11 bases sitting between them. CDR1 and CDR2 (germline): MNHEY, SVGAGI. The CDR3 region is CASSYTKQSGYTF. CDR3 DNA: TGTGCCAGCAGTTACACCAAACAGAGTGGCTACACCTTC.

This chain connects TRBV5-5 to TRBJ1-3; D might be TRBD1 (5 bases). Per the germline V gene, CDR1 is SGHKS and CDR2 is YYEKEE (reference sequence). The CDR3 totals 14 residues. V shed 4 bases and J shed 6 bases, with 14 bases lying between them. Written as DNA, the CDR3 is TGTGCCAGCAGCCCAGGGCCGGCGGCAAACACCATATATTTT. Protein product: CASSPGPAANTIYF.

The chain uses TRBV6-1 and TRBJ1-4; 7 positions agree with TRBD1. The trim removed 6 bases at V and 7 bases at J, leaving 8 bases unmatched. This CDR3 comprises 14 residues. CDR1 is MNHNS and CDR2 is SASEGT in the germline V gene. The CDR3 region is CASSRDSRFEKLFF. The CDR3 DNA follows: TGTGCCAGCAGCCGGGACAGTAGATTTGAAAAACTGTTTTTT.

J is TRBJ1-2 and V is TRBV6-5; 10 nucleotides line up with TRBD1. Per germline, CDR1 MNHEY and CDR2 SVGAGI. Trimming removed 5 bases from V and 5 bases from J; junction bases left unmatched: 5. CDR3 length: 14 amino acids. The CDR3 is CASSIPGQGYGYTF. CDR3 nucleotides: TGTGCCAGCAGTATCCCGGGACAGGGGTATGGCTACACCTTC.

The chain employs TRBV6-5 and TRBJ1-2; unclear D gene. Germline CDR1 and CDR2: MNHEY and SVGAGI. This CDR3 has 14 residues. With 6 bases removed from V and 9 bases from J, the gap between germline ends came to 20 bases. The DNA of the CDR3 is TGTGCCAGCAGCCCCGAGACCCGCACAGAGAGCTACACCTTC. Translating it yields CASSPETRTESYTF.

This sequence joins TRBV18 and TRBJ1-2; D remains unclear. CDR3 length: 16 amino acids. V was shortened by 0 bases and J by 8 bases, with 19 bases between the two germline ends. Per germline, CDR1 KGHSH and CDR2 LQKENI. The CDR3 DNA sequence: TGTGCCAGCTCACCACCGGGTGCAGGTTACCGTCTAGGCTACACCTTC. Amino acid sequence: CASSPPGAGYRLGYTF.

The chain couples TRBV9 to TRBJ2-7; perhaps TRBD1 as D (5 bases). This CDR3 is built from 13 residues. V was cut by 3 bases and J by 5 bases, with 12 bases left in between. Per the germline V gene, CDR1 is SGDLS and CDR2 is YYNGEE. The CDR3, as DNA: TGTGCCAGCAGCGGGCAGGGCTCTAACGAGCAGTACTTC. Its translation is CASSGQGSNEQYF.

The sample holds a few counts of this clone. The V and J genes are TRBV9 and TRBJ1-6; 11 bases fit TRBD1. The trim removed 3 bases at V and 10 bases at J, leaving 9 bases unmatched. This CDR3 region has 16 residues. Germline lookup yields CDR1 SGDLS and CDR2 YYNGEE. The DNA for the CDR3 is TGTGCCAGCAGCGCCCACGGACAGGGGGCAGGATCACCCCTCCACTTT. Protein product: CASSAHGQGAGSPLHF.

The chain joins TRBV4-1 to TRBJ2-4, with D tentatively TRBD1 (6 bases). With 6 bases removed from V and 0 bases from J, the gap between germline ends came to 30 bases. The CDR3 length is 21 residues. Germline V gene lookup returns CDR1 MGHRA and CDR2 YSYEKL. DNA of the CDR3: TGCGCCAGCAGGACAGGTCCCAACCAAAGTTTCAAAGTCCTAGCCAAAAACATTCAGTACTTC. This gives the protein CASRTGPNQSFKVLAKNIQYF.